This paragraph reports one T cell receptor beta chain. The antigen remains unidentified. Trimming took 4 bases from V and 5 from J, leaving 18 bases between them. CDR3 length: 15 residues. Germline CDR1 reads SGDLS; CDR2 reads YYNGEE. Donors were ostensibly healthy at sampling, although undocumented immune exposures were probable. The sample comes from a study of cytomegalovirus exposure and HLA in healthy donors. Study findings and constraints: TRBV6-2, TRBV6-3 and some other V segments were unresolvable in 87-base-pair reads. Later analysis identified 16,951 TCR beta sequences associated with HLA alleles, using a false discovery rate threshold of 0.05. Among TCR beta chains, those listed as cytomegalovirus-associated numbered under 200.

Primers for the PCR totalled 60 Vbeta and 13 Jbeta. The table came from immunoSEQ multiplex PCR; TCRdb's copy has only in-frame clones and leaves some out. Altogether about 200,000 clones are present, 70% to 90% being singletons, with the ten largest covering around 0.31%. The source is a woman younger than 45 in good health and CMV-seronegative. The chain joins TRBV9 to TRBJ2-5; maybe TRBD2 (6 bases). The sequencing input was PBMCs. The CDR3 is CASSPSGVGGETQYF. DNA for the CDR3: TGTGCCAGCAGCCCCAGTGGAGTCGGAGGGGAGACCCAGTACTTC. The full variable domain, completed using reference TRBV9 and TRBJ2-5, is DSGVTQTPKHLITATGQRVTLRCSPRSGDLSVYWYQQSLDQGLQFLIQYYNGEERAKGNILERFSAQQFPDLHSELNLSSLELGDSALYFCASSPSGVGGETQYFGPGTRLLVL.